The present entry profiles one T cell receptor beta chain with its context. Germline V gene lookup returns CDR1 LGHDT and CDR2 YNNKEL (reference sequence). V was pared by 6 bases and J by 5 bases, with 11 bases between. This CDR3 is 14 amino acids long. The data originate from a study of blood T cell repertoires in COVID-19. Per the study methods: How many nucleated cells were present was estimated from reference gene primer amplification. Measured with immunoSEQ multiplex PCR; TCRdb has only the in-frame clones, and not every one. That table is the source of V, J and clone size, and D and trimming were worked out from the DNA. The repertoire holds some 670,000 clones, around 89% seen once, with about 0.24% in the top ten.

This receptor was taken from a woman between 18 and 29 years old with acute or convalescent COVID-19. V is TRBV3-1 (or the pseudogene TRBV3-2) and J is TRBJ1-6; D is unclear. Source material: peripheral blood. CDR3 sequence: CASRERRNNSPLHF. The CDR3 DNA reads TGTGCCAGCAGAGAAAGGCGGAATAATTCACCCCTCCACTTT.